The 18 T cell receptor beta chains presented below share a single source sample, sequenced in a study of T cells in Graves' hyperthyroidism and ophthalmopathy (dated by TCRdb to 2018 to 2020). Preparation of the library involved multiplex PCR. Instrument on record: Illumina HiSeq 2000. The TCR beta CDR3 regions were amplified from RNA transcripts. A first-round RT-PCR of the TCR CDR3 used the HTBI primer set with the Qiagen OneStep RT-PCR kit. TCRdb reprocessing: public reads trimmed at Q25 with fastp, clones called with MiXCR, in-frame beta chains kept. Each CDR3 protein gets just one entry, which takes the most common genes and DNA from the rows behind it. The sample contains 30,000 to 40,000 distinct CDR3 sequences, about 50% of them found a single time. 6.2% of the sample belongs to the ten largest clones. The sequenced sample was blood. These receptors were collected from a woman aged 45-65 years with Graves' hyperthyroidism that later progressed to Graves' ophthalmopathy.

This rearrangement joins TRBV7-2 to TRBJ1-2, with D tentatively TRBD1 (6 bases). V was clipped by 5 bases and J by 7 bases, with 14 bases between them. The CDR3 loop spans 13 amino acids. Germline CDR1 SGHTA, CDR2 FQGNSA. CDR3 protein: CASSRGGTSGYTF. The CDR3 region has the DNA TGTGCCAGCAGCCGTGGGGGGACAAGTGGCTACACCTTC.

This sequence joins TRBV20-1 and TRBJ1-5, with 8 bases aligning to TRBD1. The germline gives CDR1 DFQATT, CDR2 SNEGSKA (reference sequence). CDR3 length: 13 residues. V gave up 3 bases and J gave up 6 bases; unmatched junction bases: 4. CDR3 coding DNA: TGCAGTGCTAGGGGACAGGTTGTTCAGCCCCAGCATTTT. This codes for CSARGQVVQPQHF.

This clonotype was found a few times. The rearrangement joins TRBV10-3 to TRBJ1-6; D possibly corresponds to TRBD1 (6 bases). The CDR3 runs to 14 residues. V was pared by 6 bases and J by 7 bases, with 13 bases between. The germline CDR1 and CDR2 sequences are ENHRY and SYGVKD. The CDR3 loop is CAISSGGQNSPLHF. In DNA form, the CDR3 reads TGTGCCATCAGCTCGGGGGGCCAAAATTCACCCCTCCACTTT.

Ten or more counts support this clonotype. The gene calls are TRBV6-2 or TRBV6-3 and TRBJ1-5; D gene uncertain. CDR1 is MNHEY, CDR2 SVGEGT, per germline. V lost 3 bases to trimming and J lost 1 base, with 4 bases between them. The CDR3 runs to 13 residues. CDR3 in amino acids: CASSYVSNQPQHF. For the CDR3, the DNA is TGTGCCAGCAGTTATGTAAGCAATCAGCCCCAGCATTTT.

This clonotype was detected many times. The chain is built from TRBV20-1 and TRBJ1-1; 9 bases agree with TRBD1. This CDR3 contains 15 residues. Germline CDR1 is DFQATT and CDR2 is SNEGSKA (reference sequence). With 0 bases clipped from V and 6 bases from J, the junction kept 8 bases outside the gene matches. Here the CDR3 DNA reads TGCAGTGCTAGAGAACAGGGGGCGCGTTTGCCTGAAGCTTTCTTT. This encodes CSAREQGARLPEAFF.

This clonotype came up many times. The rearrangement joins TRBV5-1 to TRBJ2-1, with TRBD2 matching 11 bases. CDR1 and CDR2 from the germline V gene are SGHRS and YFSETQ. The CDR3 has 15 amino acids. V lost 5 bases to trimming and J lost 7 bases; unmatched junction nucleotides: 8. The CDR3 is CASRPGTSGNNEQFF. Written as DNA, the CDR3 is TGCGCCAGCAGACCGGGGACTAGCGGTAATAATGAGCAGTTCTTC. Using reference TRBV5-1 and TRBJ2-1 for the parts outside the CDR3, the full variable domain is KAGVTQTPRYLIKTRGQQVTLSCSPISGHRSVSWYQQTPGQGLQFLFEYFSETQRNKGNFPGRFSGRQFSNSRSEMNVSTLELGDSALYLCASRPGTSGNNEQFFGPGTRLTVL.

V usage is TRBV4-1 and J usage is TRBJ2-7; 8 bases are shared with TRBD2. Germline lookup yields CDR1 MGHRA and CDR2 YSYEKL. V shed 1 base and J 3 bases; nucleotides not matched to a gene: 8. CDR3 length: 16 amino acids. The CDR3 bases are TGCGCCAGCAGCCAAGCGGGCGGGAGGAGTAGCTACGAGCAGTACTTC. Its protein product is CASSQAGGRSSYEQYF.

CDR3 residues: CASSLGLAGTSKDEQFF. CDR3 nucleotides: TGTGCCAGCAGCTTGGGGCTAGCGGGAACTAGTAAGGATGAGCAGTTCTTC. The chain employs TRBV7-3 and TRBJ2-1; the match to TRBD2 covers 9 bases. The CDR3 loop spans 17 amino acids. Germline V lookup: CDR1 SGHTA, CDR2 FQGTGA. The V gene end was trimmed by 3 bases and the J gene end by 8 bases; junction bases not matched to a gene: 14.

This clonotype was detected many times. The chain couples TRBV4-1 to TRBJ1-5; the D gene is possibly TRBD1 (6 bases). The CDR3 is made up of 14 amino acids. Trimming pared 2 bases from V and 3 bases from J, leaving 8 bases between. CDR1 and CDR2 (germline): MGHRA, YSYEKL. The CDR3: CASSQWDNNQPQHF. CDR3 in DNA: TGCGCCAGCAGCCAATGGGACAACAATCAGCCCCAGCATTTT.

This clonotype is categorized as medium-sized. V usage is TRBV2 and J usage is TRBJ2-3; 8 bases agree with TRBD1. The CDR3 length is 14 residues. After removal of 4 bases from V and 1 base from J, the junction contained 1 base not matched to a gene. Germline V gene sequence: CDR1 SNHLY, CDR2 FYNNEI. Here the CDR3 reads CASSAGGGTDTQYF. In nucleotides, the CDR3 is TGTGCCAGCAGTGCAGGGGGCGGCACAGATACGCAGTATTTT.

Note on this clonotype: No DNA is shown, since the ends of the CDR3 on it are uncertain; the CDR3 is the one TCRdb lists. The V call is TRBV7-8, the J call TRBJ1-5. The V gene's germline CDR1 is SGHVS and CDR2 FQNEAQ. The CDR3 length is 20 residues, termini included. The CDR3 loop reads CASSLGVVYTFGSGNQPQHF.

The chain combines TRBV7-3 with TRBJ1-2, with D possibly TRBD1 on 6 matching bases. The CDR3 is 18 amino acids. V dropped 2 bases and J dropped 1 base, with 20 bases sitting between them. Germline CDR1 SGHTA, CDR2 FQGTGA. Here the CDR3 DNA reads TGTGCCAGCAGCTTACACAGGGACAACACCGGGGATAACTATGGCTACACCTTC. This codes for CASSLHRDNTGDNYGYTF.

This clonotype was found a few times. The rearrangement joins TRBV24-1 to TRBJ2-3; D is unresolved. Between the trimmed V and J ends, which lost 3 bases and 0 bases, there was a span of 3 bases. Germline V gives CDR1 KGHDR, CDR2 SFDVKD. The CDR3 consists of 13 residues. CDR3 coding DNA: TGTGCCACCAGTGATAGAAGCACAGATACGCAGTATTTT. It translates to CATSDRSTDTQYF.

A word on this clonotype: Because the CDR3 is missing its conserved closing phenylalanine or tryptophan, this is likely a read error. The gene calls are TRBV5-5 and TRBJ2-7; 7 nucleotides align to TRBD1. This CDR3 is 15 amino acids long. V was pared by 2 bases and J by 9 bases, with 14 bases of the junction left unmatched. CDR1 SGHKS and CDR2 YYEKEE come from the germline V gene (reference sequence). The CDR3 loop reads CASSFTGALPDTQYC. In DNA, the CDR3 is TGTGCCAGCAGCTTTACAGGGGCGCTCCCAGATACGCAGTACTGC.

V and J are TRBV10-1 and TRBJ2-3; D call uncertain. This CDR3 has 12 amino acids. Trimming removed 2 bases from V and 6 bases from J, with 6 bases in between. Germline V CDR1 and CDR2: WNHNN, SYGVQD (reference sequence). The CDR3 DNA sequence: TGCGCCAGCAGTGAGGGGAAGGATACGCAGTATTTT. It codes for CASSEGKDTQYF.

This clonotype was detected only a few times. This chain uses TRBV6-2 or TRBV6-3 with TRBJ1-1; 7 bases agree with TRBD1. CDR3 size: 16 residues. Germline lookup yields CDR1 MNHEY and CDR2 SVGEGT. V was clipped by 5 bases and J by 2 bases; unmatched bases: 11. The CDR3 sequence: CASSQGVPTHNTEAFF. In DNA form, the CDR3 reads TGTGCCAGCAGTCAGGGGGTCCCGACACATAACACTGAAGCTTTCTTT.

The rearrangement joins TRBV5-1 to TRBJ2-2, with D possibly being TRBD1 (6 bases). Trimming stripped 4 bases from V and 4 bases from J, with 11 bases between. The CDR3 is 14 residues long. Germline-derived CDR1 and CDR2 are SGHRS and YFSETQ. The DNA for the CDR3 is TGCGCCAGCAGCCTTACAGGGACCACCGGGGAGCTGTTTTTT. It translates to CASSLTGTTGELFF.

By sample share, this clonotype is medium-sized (0.01 to 0.1%). This chain joins TRBV2 and TRBJ1-2; D gene unclear. Germline V lookup: CDR1 SNHLY, CDR2 FYNNEI. Trimming pared 6 bases from V and 8 bases from J, leaving 16 bases between. The CDR3 totals 13 residues. CDR3 in DNA: TGTGCCAGCAGGGCAATCGGAATTTACGGCTACACCTTC. Its protein product is CASRAIGIYGYTF.